Following are 14 T cell receptor beta chains from one sample sequenced in a study of blood T cells in healthy people across ages. The use of a sample-barcoded 5' primer and a J-beta primer mix characterized a second PCR of about 7 to 12 cycles. One entry per CDR3 protein results from TCRdb running MiXCR on the 5' RACE reads. The table has approximately 1,000,000 distinct CDR3 sequences, more than 40% seen once; the top ten hold 15% to 20%. The specimen sequenced was blood. Receptor source: a woman aged 55-69 years in good health.

The chain recombines TRBV3-1 with TRBJ2-3, with 9 positions matching TRBD2. The CDR3 consists of 16 residues. J was trimmed by 5 bases and V by 4 bases; bases with no gene match: 10. The V gene's germline CDR1 is LGHDT and CDR2 YNNKEL (reference sequence). CDR3 residues: CASSPPSGRFGDTQYF. CDR3 in DNA: TGTGCCAGCAGCCCGCCAAGCGGGAGGTTTGGAGATACGCAGTATTTT.

This clonotype occurred a few times. The CDR3 protein is CASSFGGVGVVGNQPQHF. The CDR3, as DNA: TGTGCCAGCAGCTTTGGGGGGGTAGGGGTGGTAGGCAATCAGCCCCAGCATTTT. The gene calls are TRBV7-2 and TRBJ1-5; perhaps TRBD1 as D (5 bases). The germline V gene encodes CDR1 SGHTA and CDR2 FQGNSA. The V gene lost 3 bases and the J gene lost 2 bases, with 20 bases spanning the gap. This CDR3 has 18 residues.

This clonotype was seen a few times. V usage is TRBV6-6 and J usage is TRBJ2-5, with D tentatively TRBD2 (5 bases). This CDR3 has 15 residues. V lost 7 bases and J lost 5, with 20 bases in between. Germline CDR1 is MNHNY and CDR2 is SVGAGI (reference sequence). CDR3 protein: CASTRLPSGNETQYF. The CDR3 coding sequence is TGTGCCAGCACTCGATTACCCTCCGGGAATGAGACCCAGTACTTC.

The rearrangement joins TRBV5-6 to TRBJ2-1; D is possibly TRBD2 (6 bases). Germline V gene sequence: CDR1 SGHDT, CDR2 YYEEEE. V lost 6 bases, J lost 0 bases, and 10 bases lay in between. The length of the CDR3 is 14 residues. CDR3 coding DNA: TGTGCCAGCACTAGCGCGAGCTCCTACAATGAGCAGTTCTTC. Translated, it gives CASTSASSYNEQFF.

This sequence joins TRBV15 and TRBJ1-2; TRBD1 is a possible D gene (5 bases). V lost 4 bases and J lost 8, with 20 bases in between. This CDR3 is built from 15 residues. Germline CDR1 LNHNV, CDR2 YYDKDF (reference sequence). The CDR3 loop reads CATSKEVQGVKGYTF. The DNA for the CDR3 is TGTGCCACCAGCAAGGAGGTTCAAGGGGTCAAGGGCTACACCTTC.

This clonotype was seen only a few times. The CDR3 reads CATSRDLGVETQYF. The DNA of the CDR3 is TGTGCCACCAGCAGAGATCTTGGGGTAGAGACCCAGTACTTC. The J gene is TRBJ2-5, the V gene TRBV15; no clear D. Germline assignment: CDR1 LNHNV and CDR2 YYDKDF (reference sequence). There are 14 residues in the CDR3. Trimming stripped 0 bases from V and 4 bases from J, with 9 bases between.

The J gene is TRBJ1-6, the V gene TRBV6-5; 8 positions agree with TRBD1. J lost 7 bases, V lost 5 bases, and 7 bases had no gene match. The germline V gene encodes CDR1 MNHEY and CDR2 SVGAGI. The CDR3 contains 15 residues. The CDR3 spells CASSPPQGANSPLHF. The CDR3 DNA reads TGTGCCAGCAGTCCACCGCAGGGGGCAAATTCACCCCTCCACTTT.

A remark on this clonotype: Since a much larger clone is just one base distant, this may be a read error. CDR3 loop: CAGIPGGQAGEQYF. CDR3 bases: TGTGCCGGCATTCCAGGAGGACAGGCCGGCGAGCAGTACTTC. The chain has TRBV28 and TRBJ2-7; TRBD1 agrees at 7 bases. Per germline, CDR1 MDHEN and CDR2 SYDVKM. The CDR3 runs 14 residues. V lost 11 bases to trimming and J lost 6 bases; unmatched junction nucleotides: 16.

The chain combines TRBV11-3 with TRBJ2-1; 7 bases are shared with TRBD2. J was trimmed by 0 bases and V by 5 bases; bases with no gene match: 7. This CDR3 spans 16 amino acids. Germline V lookup: CDR1 SGHNT, CDR2 YENEEA. Here the CDR3 DNA reads TGTGCCAGCAGCCTCACTAGCGCAAGCTCCTACAATGAGCAGTTCTTC. Protein sequence: CASSLTSASSYNEQFF. The variable domain in full, completed from reference TRBV11-3 and TRBJ2-1, reads EAGVVQSPRYKIIEKKQPVAFWCNPISGHNTLYWYLQNLGQGPELLIRYENEEAVDDSQLPKDRFSAERLKGVDSTLKIQPAELGDSAVYLCASSLTSASSYNEQFFGPGTRLTVL.

V and J are TRBV28 and TRBJ1-2; the D gene is possibly TRBD1 (5 bases). This CDR3 has 15 amino acids. Deletions cut 2 bases from V and 4 bases from J, with 14 bases between. The germline gives CDR1 MDHEN, CDR2 SYDVKM. CDR3 nucleotides: TGTGCCAGCAGTTTACCGGACACCCTAGCCTATGGCTACACCTTC. Translation gives CASSLPDTLAYGYTF.

This clonotype appeared a few times. This rearrangement joins TRBV7-9 to TRBJ2-7; TRBD1 agrees at 7 bases. CDR1 SEHNR and CDR2 FQNEAQ come from the germline V gene (reference sequence). The CDR3 runs to 14 residues. V gave up 3 bases and J gave up 2 bases; unmatched junction bases: 4. The CDR3 DNA sequence: TGTGCCAGCAGCTTGACAGGGATGCCCTACGAGCAGTACTTC. It encodes CASSLTGMPYEQYF.

The chain recombines TRBV7-9 with TRBJ2-5, with D perhaps assigned TRBD1 or TRBD2 (5 bases each). The germline CDR1 and CDR2 sequences are SEHNR and FQNEAQ (reference sequence). The V end lost 3 bases, the J end lost 5 bases, and 16 bases lay between the germline ends. This CDR3 comprises 15 residues. DNA for the CDR3: TGTGCCAGCAGCTTCCCGGGGACGGCGAGGGAGACCCAGTACTTC. Encoded protein: CASSFPGTARETQYF.

The chain is built from TRBV4-1 and TRBJ2-5; D perhaps matches TRBD2 (6 bases). The CDR3 has 16 residues. The V gene's germline CDR1 is MGHRA and CDR2 YSYEKL. V was trimmed by 5 bases and J by 0 bases, leaving 16 bases between them. The CDR3 bases are TGCGCCAGCAGCTCTCAACTTCGGGGGTACCAAGAGACCCAGTACTTC. Its protein product is CASSSQLRGYQETQYF.

The gene calls are TRBV18 and TRBJ2-4; D ambiguous. The end of the DNA aligns better with TRBJ2-7, so the J call may be wrong. The germline gives CDR1 KGHSH, CDR2 LQKENI. The CDR3 runs to 12 residues. The CDR3 DNA sequence: TGTGCCAGCTCACCGACACATGGCGAGCAGTACTTC. It codes for CASSPTHGEQYF.